The next 19 T cell receptor beta chains were all read from a single sample in a study of technical replicates of blood from a handful of donors. The repertoire was sequenced with immunoSEQ multiplex PCR; TCRdb's copy has only in-frame clones and lacks some. Of about 98,000 clones listed, around 95% are singletons. Source material: T cells isolated from PBMCs. Receptor source: a human donor in good health.

This clone was picked up one time. This rearrangement joins TRBV30 to TRBJ2-3; 8 bases line up with TRBD2. This CDR3 spans 15 amino acids. CDR1 and CDR2 (germline): GTSNPN, SVGIG (reference sequence). V shed 6 bases and J 5 bases; nucleotides not matched to a gene: 13. The chain's CDR3 is CACPREAGVGDTQYF. As DNA, the CDR3 is TGTGCCTGCCCCCGGGAAGCGGGGGTAGGAGATACGCAGTATTTT. Full variable domain (rest looked up from reference TRBV30 and TRBJ2-3): SQTIHQWPATLVQPVGSPLSLECTVEGTSNPNLYWYRQAAGRGLQLLFYSVGIGQISSEVPQNLSASRPQDRQFILSSKKLLLSDSGFYLCACPREAGVGDTQYFGPGTRLTVL.

The V call is TRBV6-6, the J call TRBJ2-7; 8 nucleotides align to TRBD1. With V trimmed by 7 bases and J by 3 bases, 8 bases remained unmatched. CDR3 size: 14 residues. The V gene's germline CDR1 is MNHNY and CDR2 SVGAGI (reference sequence). For the CDR3, the DNA is TGTGCCAGCACCTCCGGGACAGGTCGCTACGAGCAGTACTTC. Encoded protein: CASTSGTGRYEQYF.

The chain employs TRBV18 and TRBJ2-3, with D maybe TRBD2 (5 bases). CDR3 length equals 11 residues. Trimming took off 3 bases at V and 14 bases at J, with 12 bases between the two ends. Germline lookup yields CDR1 KGHSH and CDR2 LQKENI. CDR3 sequence reads: CASSPGLPAYF. In nucleotides, the CDR3 is TGTGCCAGCTCACCCGGACTCCCGGCGTATTTT.

With regard to this clone: One junction end does not reproduce the germline sequence, and a read error may be involved. The chain uses TRBV7-7 and TRBJ2-2; TRBD1 is a possible D gene (5 bases). Germline V gene sequence: CDR1 SSHAT, CDR2 FNYEAQ (reference sequence). This CDR3 has 13 residues. CDR3 DNA sequence: TGTGCTAGCAGCTTAGACAGTCCCGGGGAGCTGTTTTTT. Protein product: CASSLDSPGELFF.

This clone was recorded only once. The rearrangement links TRBV27 to TRBJ2-7; TRBD1 matches at 10 bases. The V and J ends lost 6 bases and 5 bases, in that order; junction bases with no gene match: 7. Germline CDR1 and CDR2: MNHEY and SMNVEV (reference sequence). The CDR3 has 14 residues. In nucleotides, the CDR3 is TGTGCCAGCAGCGCCGGGACAGGGGCCGACGAGCAGTACTTC. It specifies CASSAGTGADEQYF.

The J gene is TRBJ2-7, the V gene TRBV7-9, with TRBD2 matching 14 bases. CDR1 is SEHNR, CDR2 FQNEAQ, per germline (reference sequence). The CDR3 totals 14 residues. V was clipped by 4 bases and J by 6 bases; unmatched bases: 2. The CDR3 sequence is CASSSGTSGSEQYF. The CDR3 DNA is TGTGCCAGCAGCTCCGGGACTAGCGGGAGCGAGCAGTACTTC.

The gene calls are TRBV7-9 and TRBJ2-1; the D gene is possibly TRBD2 (5 bases). Trimming took off 5 bases at V and 4 bases at J, with 9 bases between the two ends. Germline V gene sequence: CDR1 SEHNR, CDR2 FQNEAQ (reference sequence). This CDR3 is 13 amino acids long. The CDR3 coding sequence is TGTGCCAGCAGCCAGCGGCGATACAATGAGCAGTTCTTC. Translation gives CASSQRRYNEQFF.

The rearrangement joins TRBV5-4 to TRBJ2-5; possible D gene TRBD2, 7 bases. V lost 1 base to trimming and J lost 3 bases, with 16 bases between them. CDR1 is SGHNT, CDR2 YYREEE, per germline (reference sequence). The CDR3 is 16 residues long. This CDR3 reads CASSLFESGDKETQYF. In DNA form, the CDR3 reads TGTGCCAGCAGCTTGTTCGAGAGCGGGGACAAAGAGACCCAGTACTTC.

The chain carries TRBV10-2 and TRBJ2-3; D is possibly TRBD2 (5 bases). V was shortened by 4 bases and J by 5 bases, with 10 bases between the two germline ends. The V gene's germline CDR1 is WSHSY and CDR2 SAAADI. The CDR3 contains 13 residues. The chain's CDR3 is CASSGTAGDTQYF. The DNA for the CDR3 is TGCGCCAGCAGTGGGACTGCGGGAGATACGCAGTATTTT.

Concerning this clone: Distinct nucleotide sequences in the sample also encode this CDR3. This rearrangement joins TRBV9 to TRBJ2-3; D remains unclear. This CDR3 has 12 residues. Trimming took 0 bases from V and 8 from J, leaving 7 bases between them. Germline V CDR1 and CDR2: SGDLS, YYNGEE. The CDR3 loop reads CASSVETSTQYF. In DNA, the CDR3 is TGTGCCAGCAGCGTAGAGACATCTACGCAGTATTTT.

This clone was detected only once. The chain employs TRBV14 and TRBJ1-6; possible D gene TRBD1, 5 bases. The CDR3 loop spans 18 amino acids. Per germline, CDR1 SGHDN and CDR2 FVKESK. The V end was cut by 5 bases, the J end by 0 bases, with 17 bases between. The CDR3 protein is CASSEKGYFNSYNSPLHF. DNA for the CDR3: TGTGCCAGCAGCGAGAAGGGGTACTTTAACTCCTATAATTCACCCCTCCACTTT. Full variable domain (rest looked up from reference TRBV14 and TRBJ1-6): EAGVTQFPSHSVIEKGQTVTLRCDPISGHDNLYWYRRVMGKEIKFLLHFVKESKQDESGMPNNRFLAERTGGTYSTLKVQPAELEDSGVYFCASSEKGYFNSYNSPLHFGNGTRLTVT.

J is TRBJ2-7 and V is TRBV7-6; 8 bases fit TRBD1. There are 14 residues in the CDR3. Unmatched junction bases numbered 7, after V lost 4 bases and J lost 5 bases. The germline CDR1 and CDR2 sequences are SGHVS and FNYEAQ. The CDR3 spells CASSYRDRSHEQYF. The CDR3 DNA is TGTGCCAGCAGCTACCGGGACAGGTCCCACGAGCAGTACTTC.

In its sample, this clone was seen once. The V call is TRBV28, the J call TRBJ1-1, with TRBD1 identical over 9 bases. This CDR3 comprises 13 residues. Germline V gene data show CDR1 as MDHEN and CDR2 as SYDVKM. The V and J ends lost 5 bases and 10 bases, in that order; junction bases with no gene match: 8. Here the CDR3 reads CASSVDRGYGAFF. DNA for the CDR3: TGTGCCAGCAGTGTAGACAGGGGGTACGGAGCTTTCTTT.

The chain combines TRBV7-3 with TRBJ2-3; 7 positions match TRBD1. CDR1 and CDR2 (germline): SGHTA, FQGTGA. This CDR3 has 13 amino acids. V was clipped by 4 bases and J by 4 bases; unmatched bases: 2. This chain's CDR3 is CASSSQGSDTQYF. In DNA, the CDR3 is TGTGCCAGCAGCTCACAGGGGTCAGATACGCAGTATTTT.

This clone was recorded once. The chain recombines TRBV5-5 with TRBJ2-5; 7 bases are shared with TRBD1. Trimming took 4 bases from V and 2 from J; bases not matched to a gene: 5. The CDR3 runs 14 residues. The germline V gene has CDR1 SGHKS and CDR2 YYEKEE (reference sequence). The CDR3 spells CASSPGTEQETQYF. The CDR3 DNA reads TGTGCCAGCAGCCCCGGGACAGAACAAGAGACCCAGTACTTC.

The rearrangement joins TRBV27 to TRBJ2-7; 9 bases map to TRBD1. In germline, CDR1 is MNHEY, CDR2 SMNVEV (reference sequence). There are 13 residues in the CDR3. With V trimmed by 2 bases and J by 6 bases, 2 bases remained unmatched. In DNA, the CDR3 is TGTGCCAGCAGTTTAAACAGGGGGCGCGAGCAGTACTTC. Translation gives CASSLNRGREQYF.

The chain has TRBV7-6 and TRBJ1-5, with D uncertain. The V and J ends lost 1 base and 7 bases respectively, with 8 bases between them. CDR1 is SGHVS, CDR2 FNYEAQ, per germline. The CDR3 spans 13 residues. CDR3 DNA: TGTGCCAGCAGCTTAGGGGTCGGGCAGCCCCAGCATTTT. It encodes CASSLGVGQPQHF.

This rearrangement joins TRBV27 to TRBJ2-1; TRBD2 aligns across 7 bases. With V trimmed by 2 bases and J by 0 bases, 4 bases remained unmatched. The CDR3 totals 16 residues. The germline CDR1 and CDR2 sequences are MNHEY and SMNVEV (reference sequence). This CDR3 is CASSLVSGASYNEQFF. As DNA, the CDR3 is TGTGCCAGCAGTTTAGTGAGCGGGGCCTCCTACAATGAGCAGTTCTTC.

The chain employs TRBV27 and TRBJ2-7; 11 nucleotides agree with TRBD2. This CDR3 has 16 amino acids. The V and J ends lost 2 bases and 2 bases, in that order; junction bases with no gene match: 5. Germline V gene data show CDR1 as MNHEY and CDR2 as SMNVEV (reference sequence). The CDR3 DNA is TGTGCCAGCAGTTTAGAGGGGACTAGCGGTACCTACGAGCAGTACTTC. Its translation is CASSLEGTSGTYEQYF.